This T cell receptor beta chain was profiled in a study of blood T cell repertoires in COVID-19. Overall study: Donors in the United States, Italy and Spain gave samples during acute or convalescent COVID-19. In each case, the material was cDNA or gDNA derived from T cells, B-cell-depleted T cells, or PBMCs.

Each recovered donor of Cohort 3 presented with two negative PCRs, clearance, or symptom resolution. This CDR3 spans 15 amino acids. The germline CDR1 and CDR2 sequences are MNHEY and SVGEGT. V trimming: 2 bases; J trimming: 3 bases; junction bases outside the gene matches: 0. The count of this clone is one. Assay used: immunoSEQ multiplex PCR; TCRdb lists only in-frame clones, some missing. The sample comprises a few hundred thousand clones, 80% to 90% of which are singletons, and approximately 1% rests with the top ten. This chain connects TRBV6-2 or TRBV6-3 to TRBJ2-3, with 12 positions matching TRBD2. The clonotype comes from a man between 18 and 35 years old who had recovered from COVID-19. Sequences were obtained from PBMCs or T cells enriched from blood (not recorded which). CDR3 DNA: TGTGCCAGCAGTTACGGACTAGCGGGAACAGATACGCAGTATTTT. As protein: CASSYGLAGTDTQYF.